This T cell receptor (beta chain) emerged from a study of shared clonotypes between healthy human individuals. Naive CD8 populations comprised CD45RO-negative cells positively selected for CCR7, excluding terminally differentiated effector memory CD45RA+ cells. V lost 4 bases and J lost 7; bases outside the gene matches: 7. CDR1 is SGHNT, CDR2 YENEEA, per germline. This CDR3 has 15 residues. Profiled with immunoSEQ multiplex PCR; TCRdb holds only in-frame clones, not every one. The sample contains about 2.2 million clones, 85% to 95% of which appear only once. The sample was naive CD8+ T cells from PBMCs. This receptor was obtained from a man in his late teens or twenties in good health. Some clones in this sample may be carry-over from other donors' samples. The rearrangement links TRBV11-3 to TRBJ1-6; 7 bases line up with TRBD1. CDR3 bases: TGTGCCAGCAGCTCGCGGACAGGTCCAAATTCACCCCTCCACTTT. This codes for CASSSRTGPNSPLHF.